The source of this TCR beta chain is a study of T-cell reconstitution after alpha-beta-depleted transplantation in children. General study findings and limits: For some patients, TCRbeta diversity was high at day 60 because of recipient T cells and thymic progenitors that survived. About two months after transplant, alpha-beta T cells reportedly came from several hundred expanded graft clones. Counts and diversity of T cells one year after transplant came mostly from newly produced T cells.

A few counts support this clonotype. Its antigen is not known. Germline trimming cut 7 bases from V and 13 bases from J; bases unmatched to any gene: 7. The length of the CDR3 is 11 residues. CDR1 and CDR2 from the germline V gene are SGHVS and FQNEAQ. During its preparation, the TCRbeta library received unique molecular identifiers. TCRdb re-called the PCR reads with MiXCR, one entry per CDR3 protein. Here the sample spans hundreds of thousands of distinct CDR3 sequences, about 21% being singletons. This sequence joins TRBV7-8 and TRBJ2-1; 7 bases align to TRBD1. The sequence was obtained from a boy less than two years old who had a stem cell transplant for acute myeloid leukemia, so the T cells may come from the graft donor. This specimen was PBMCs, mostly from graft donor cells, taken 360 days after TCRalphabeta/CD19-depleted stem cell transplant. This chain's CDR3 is CASMGDSRQFF. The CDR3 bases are TGTGCCAGCATGGGGGACAGCCGACAGTTCTTC. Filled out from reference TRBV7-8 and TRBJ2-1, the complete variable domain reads GAGVSQSPRYKVAKRGQDVALRCDPISGHVSLFWYQQALGQGPEFLTYFQNEAQLDKSGLPSDRFFAERPEGSVSTLKIQRTQQEDSAVYLCASMGDSRQFFGPGTRLTVL.